This T cell receptor beta chain originates from a study of blood T cell repertoires in COVID-19. The CDR3 is 14 amino acids. Per the germline V gene, CDR1 is SEHNR and CDR2 is FQNEAQ (reference sequence). J lost 7 bases, V lost 3 bases, and 7 bases had no gene match. Per the study methods: Scientists estimated how many nucleated cells there were by amplifying reference gene primers. Produced via immunoSEQ multiplex PCR; TCRdb's table is partial and in-frame only. D and trimming were read from the DNA, whereas the V and J calls and clone size are those reported in that table. Among about 220,000 clones listed, around 85% were seen once.

The sequenced material came from peripheral blood. The receptor was isolated from a human donor in a cohort sampled during active COVID-19. The chain has TRBV7-9 and TRBJ1-2; 8 bases line up with TRBD1. The CDR3 here is CASSFSGQGGGYTF. The CDR3 coding sequence is TGTGCCAGCAGCTTCAGTGGACAGGGAGGTGGCTACACCTTC.